Presented here are 17 T cell receptor beta chains from one specimen sequenced in a study of CD8+CD57+ T cells in acquired aplastic anemia (dated by TCRdb to the late 2010s). The instrument was an Illumina HiSeq 2000. Genomic DNA served as template for TCR beta VDJ combination and CDR3 sequence profiling. The public reads were reprocessed in TCRdb via fastp at Q25 and MiXCR, keeping in-frame beta chains. Records with the same CDR3 protein are collapsed into one entry carrying the most frequent genes and DNA. Present in this sample are 200,000 or so distinct CDR3 sequences, 64% of which were seen just once. The ten largest clones add up to about half of the sample. Material for sequencing was sorted CD4+, CD8+, or CD8+CD57+ T cells (not recorded which) from PBMCs. The receptors were sampled from a human donor with severe aplastic anemia or a healthy control (not recorded which).

A remark on this clonotype: This may arise from a read error, as a much more abundant clone is one base away. This rearrangement joins TRBV2 to TRBJ1-5; D call uncertain. This CDR3 is 13 amino acids long. V lost 6 bases to trimming and J lost 0 bases, with 6 bases between them. The germline gives CDR1 SNHLY, CDR2 FYNNEI. CDR3 region: CASRPYSNQPQHF. The CDR3 DNA reads as TGTGCCAGCAGACCGTATAGCAATCAGCCCCAGCATTTT.

The V and J genes are TRBV15 and TRBJ2-1; the match to TRBD2 covers 11 bases. The CDR3 is made up of 18 amino acids. Germline V CDR1 and CDR2: LNHNV, YYDKDF (reference sequence). The V and J ends lost 0 bases and 3 bases, in that order; junction bases with no gene match: 7. The CDR3 reads CATSRDQTSGGLYNEQFF. The CDR3 nucleotides read TGTGCCACCAGCAGAGATCAAACTAGCGGGGGCCTCTACAATGAGCAGTTCTTC.

There are many counts of this clonotype. The rearrangement uses TRBV28 and TRBJ2-7; D unresolved. Germline V gene sequence: CDR1 MDHEN, CDR2 SYDVKM. Trimming left V 4 bases short and J 0 bases short, with 13 bases between. CDR3 length: 15 residues. The CDR3 nucleotides read TGTGCCAGCAGTTCTCCGTCATTTACCTCCTACGAGCAGTACTTC. This sequence encodes CASSSPSFTSYEQYF.

Only one count was recorded for this clonotype. The J gene is TRBJ1-6, the V gene TRBV10-2, with D perhaps TRBD1 (5 bases). V was trimmed by 0 bases and J by 7 bases, leaving 13 bases between them. Germline CDR1 WSHSY, CDR2 SAAADI. The CDR3 has 16 amino acids. In DNA, the CDR3 is TGCGCCAGCAGTGAGTCTTCCAGGGTAGTGAATTCACCCCTCCACTTT. This encodes CASSESSRVVNSPLHF.

In its sample, this clonotype was seen once. The V gene is TRBV10-3, the J gene TRBJ2-1, with 12 bases aligning to TRBD2. The CDR3 is 15 residues long. The V gene's germline CDR1 is ENHRY and CDR2 SYGVKD. V shed 10 bases and J 5 bases; nucleotides not matched to a gene: 9. Here the CDR3 reads CASARTSGADNEQFF. The CDR3 DNA sequence: TGTGCCAGCGCCAGGACTAGCGGGGCCGACAATGAGCAGTTCTTC.

The DNA of the CDR3 is TGTGCCAGCAGTTCCAGGACAGGGGGCGCCTACGAGCAGTACTTC. It codes for CASSSRTGGAYEQYF. The chain employs TRBV7-2 and TRBJ2-7, with 11 nucleotides matching TRBD1. The trim removed 6 bases at V and 2 bases at J, leaving 6 bases unmatched. The CDR3 sequence is 15 residues long. Germline assignment: CDR1 SGHTA and CDR2 FQGNSA.

V is TRBV5-6 and J is TRBJ1-5; D possibly corresponds to TRBD1 (6 bases). The CDR3 has 15 residues. With 4 bases removed from V and 3 bases from J, the gap between germline ends came to 14 bases. In germline, CDR1 is SGHDT, CDR2 YYEEEE. The CDR3 coding sequence is TGTGCCAGCAGCCAGACAGGCCGAGACAATCAGCCCCAGCATTTT. It encodes CASSQTGRDNQPQHF.

The chain employs TRBV5-1 and TRBJ2-7; 13 positions match TRBD2. This CDR3 has 15 amino acids. The germline gives CDR1 SGHRS, CDR2 YFSETQ. V lost 4 bases, J lost 4 bases, and 5 bases stayed unmatched. The CDR3 sequence: CASSTGTSGIYEQYF. The CDR3 DNA is TGCGCCAGCAGCACCGGGACTAGCGGGATTTACGAGCAGTACTTC.

In this sample, this clonotype turned up a few times. The chain joins TRBV5-1 to TRBJ2-2, with 8 bases matching TRBD1. CDR3 size: 16 residues. Germline V gene sequence: CDR1 SGHRS, CDR2 YFSETQ. The J segment lost 4 bases and the V segment lost 2 bases, leaving 7 bases of the junction unmatched. The CDR3 loop reads CASSFAGGAGTGELFF. The CDR3 DNA sequence: TGCGCCAGCAGCTTTGCAGGGGGCGCGGGCACCGGGGAGCTGTTTTTT.

This clonotype was counted once. CDR3 in amino acids: CASSRGTSGESYEQYF. The DNA of the CDR3 is TGTGCCAGCAGCCGGGGGACTAGCGGGGAATCCTACGAGCAGTACTTC. This rearrangement joins TRBV7-6 to TRBJ2-7; 13 bases fit TRBD2. The CDR3 runs 16 residues. CDR1 is SGHVS, CDR2 FNYEAQ, per germline. V gave up 5 bases and J gave up 1 base; unmatched junction bases: 5.

The gene calls are TRBV2 and TRBJ1-6; 7 nucleotides agree with TRBD1. Germline CDR1 is SNHLY and CDR2 is FYNNEI. The CDR3 is 16 residues long. The V and J ends lost 8 bases and 2 bases, in that order; junction bases with no gene match: 9. CDR3 in amino acids: CASSLDRIAYNSPLHF. The CDR3 nucleotides read TGTGCCAGCTCTTTGGACAGGATTGCCTATAATTCACCCCTCCACTTT.

The CDR3 DNA is TGCGCCAGCAGCTTTACTAATGAAAAACTGTTTTTT. Residues: CASSFTNEKLFF. The chain combines TRBV5-1 with TRBJ1-4; D gene uncertain. CDR3 length: 12 residues. V was trimmed by 2 bases and J by 2 bases, leaving 1 base between them. Germline V CDR1 and CDR2: SGHRS, YFSETQ. Drawing the rest from reference TRBV5-1 and TRBJ1-4, the complete variable domain is KAGVTQTPRYLIKTRGQQVTLSCSPISGHRSVSWYQQTPGQGLQFLFEYFSETQRNKGNFPGRFSGRQFSNSRSEMNVSTLELGDSALYLCASSFTNEKLFFGSGTQLSVL.

The rearrangement joins TRBV5-1 to TRBJ2-7, with D unresolved. Trimming cost V 1 base and J 1 base, with 12 bases left between them. The CDR3 extends over 15 amino acids. Germline V CDR1 and CDR2: SGHRS, YFSETQ. The CDR3: CASSLSWGWSYEQYF. CDR3 bases: TGCGCCAGCAGCTTGAGCTGGGGTTGGTCCTACGAGCAGTACTTC. The whole variable domain, remainder taken from reference TRBV5-1 and TRBJ2-7, is KAGVTQTPRYLIKTRGQQVTLSCSPISGHRSVSWYQQTPGQGLQFLFEYFSETQRNKGNFPGRFSGRQFSNSRSEMNVSTLELGDSALYLCASSLSWGWSYEQYFGPGTRLTVT.

The chain recombines TRBV7-9 with TRBJ2-5, with D hard to call. Trimming left V 6 bases short and J 4 bases short, with 18 bases between. Per the germline V gene, CDR1 is SEHNR and CDR2 is FQNEAQ (reference sequence). The length of the CDR3 is 15 residues. Here the CDR3 reads CASSITVTSRETQYF. CDR3 sequence (DNA): TGTGCCAGCAGTATAACCGTCACAAGTCGAGAGACCCAGTACTTC.

J is TRBJ1-1 and V is TRBV6-2 or TRBV6-3; D unclear. CDR3 size: 14 residues. Germline assignment: CDR1 MNHEY and CDR2 SVGEGT. V shed 0 bases and J shed 2 bases, with 7 bases lying between them. CDR3 sequence (DNA): TGTGCCAGCAGTTACTCGCAGGATAACACTGAAGCTTTCTTT. It specifies CASSYSQDNTEAFF.

The chain employs TRBV7-9 and TRBJ2-7, with 8 nucleotides matching TRBD2. The DNA matches TRBJ2-5 better at its end, which makes the J call doubtful. In germline, CDR1 is SEHNR, CDR2 FQNEAQ (reference sequence). The CDR3 is 14 residues long. This CDR3 is CASSLSGMEKTQYF. CDR3 nucleotides: TGTGCCAGCAGCCTTAGCGGGATGGAGAAGACCCAGTACTTC.

This clonotype came up many times. The chain couples TRBV11-2 to TRBJ1-1; perhaps TRBD1 as D (5 bases). This CDR3 has 15 amino acids. Germline CDR1 and CDR2: SGHAT and FQNNGV. V lost 3 bases, J lost 1 base, and 12 bases lay in between. CDR3 nucleotide sequence: TGTGCCAGCAGCTTCGTGACAGACCCGAACACTGAAGCTTTCTTT. It is translated as CASSFVTDPNTEAFF.